The 7 T cell receptor beta chains reported below all come from one sample, sequenced in a study of control samples from healthy donors and cancer patients. Sequencing used immunoSEQ multiplex PCR; TCRdb keeps in-frame clones, though not all of them. The sample yields approximately 180,000 clones, 91% seen once. The material sequenced was blood. Source of these receptors: a woman aged 40 to 50 in good health.

The rearrangement uses TRBV29-1 and TRBJ2-1, with 12 bases matching TRBD2. The V gene's germline CDR1 is SQVTM and CDR2 ANQGSEA. CDR3 length: 14 residues. V lost 6 bases and J lost 6; bases outside the gene matches: 6. CDR3 nucleotides: TGCAGCGTCGTTCGGACTAGCGGGGCCAATGAGCAGTTCTTC. This gives the protein CSVVRTSGANEQFF.

V usage is TRBV6-5 and J usage is TRBJ1-2; D call uncertain. This CDR3 region has 12 residues. Germline V lookup: CDR1 MNHEY, CDR2 SVGAGI. V lost 11 bases and J 7 bases, leaving 17 bases between the germline ends. The CDR3 loop is CAVFIGIGGYTF. The CDR3 bases are TGTGCCGTGTTCATTGGGATAGGTGGCTACACCTTC.

This sequence joins TRBV27 and TRBJ1-2, with D unclear. Germline V gene sequence: CDR1 MNHEY, CDR2 SMNVEV (reference sequence). This CDR3 comprises 15 residues. V was trimmed by 6 bases and J by 0 bases, leaving 14 bases between them. For the CDR3, the DNA is TGTGCCAGCAGCCAACTTGGAGATACTAACTATGGCTACACCTTC. Its protein is CASSQLGDTNYGYTF.

The V and J genes are TRBV6-5 and TRBJ2-3, with a tentative D call TRBD2 (5 bases). In germline, CDR1 is MNHEY, CDR2 SVGAGI. V was shortened by 6 bases and J by 1 base, with 11 bases between the two germline ends. CDR3 size: 14 residues. The CDR3 sequence: CASRIHGGTDTQYF. The CDR3 coding sequence is TGTGCCAGCAGGATTCACGGGGGCACAGATACGCAGTATTTT.

This chain links TRBV6-5 with TRBJ1-1, with D hard to call. Per germline, CDR1 MNHEY and CDR2 SVGAGI. The length of the CDR3 is 14 residues. The germline V and J ends were trimmed by 0 bases and 4 bases, with 9 bases remaining between them. CDR3 DNA: TGTGCCAGCAGTTACTCGAAGGTGGGCACTGAAGCTTTCTTT. Encoded protein: CASSYSKVGTEAFF.

Comment on this clone: The junction shows a germline mismatch at one end, possibly a read error. V gene TRBV2 combines with J gene TRBJ2-5; the D gene is possibly TRBD1 (9 bases). The V gene's germline CDR1 is SNHLY and CDR2 FYNNEI. There are 11 residues in the CDR3. CDR3 sequence (DNA): TGTGCCAGCACCGGGGGGGGACAGGGACACTTC. Translated, it gives CASTGGGQGHF.

This chain connects TRBV27 to TRBJ2-3; D uncertain. The germline V gene has CDR1 MNHEY and CDR2 SMNVEV (reference sequence). There are 12 residues in the CDR3. V lost 8 bases and J 4 bases, leaving 10 bases between the germline ends. DNA for the CDR3: TGTGCCAGCCGCCTTGGGCCAGATACGCAGTATTTT. This encodes CASRLGPDTQYF.